The 2 T cell receptor beta chains in this list originate from one sample, sequenced in a study of shared clonotypes between healthy human individuals. Clones were read by immunoSEQ multiplex PCR, and TCRdb kept only the in-frame ones, dropping some. This sample has approximately 640,000 clones, with 72% found just once. The specimen was memory CD4+ T cells sorted from blood. Documented subset: CD45RA-negative fraction. The receptors originated from a woman in her twenties or thirties in good health.

Regarding this clone: The same CDR3 is also encoded by other DNA sequences in this sample. The V gene is TRBV11-1, the J gene TRBJ2-7, with TRBD1 matching over 9 bases. Germline assignment: CDR1 SGHAT and CDR2 FQDESV (reference sequence). V trimming: 3 bases; J trimming: 4 bases; junction bases outside the gene matches: 4. The CDR3 has 14 residues. The CDR3: CASSLGQGLYEQYF. CDR3 bases: TGTGCCAGCAGCTTGGGACAGGGTCTTTACGAGCAGTACTTC.

V and J are TRBV6-1 and TRBJ2-7, with D hard to call. This CDR3 is built from 15 residues. Between the trimmed V and J ends, which lost 6 bases and 2 bases, there was a span of 17 bases. In germline, CDR1 is MNHNS, CDR2 SASEGT. The CDR3 coding sequence is TGTGCCAGCAGGGAGAGCCACGTTGCGGCCTACGAGCAGTACTTC. Translation gives CASRESHVAAYEQYF.